Below, one T cell receptor beta chain is given with its context. This specimen belongs to a study of cytomegalovirus exposure and HLA in healthy donors. PCR employed 60 Vbeta and 13 Jbeta primers. Repertoires were generated with immunoSEQ multiplex PCR, while TCRdb's copy carries only in-frame clones and drops some. The data show roughly 140,000 clones, with approximately 80% seen just once and roughly 10% held by the top ten. CDR3 length: 14 amino acids. V was pared by 6 bases and J by 0 bases, with 9 bases between. CDR1 is MNHEY and CDR2 is SMNVEV in the germline V gene (reference sequence). The sample consisted of PBMCs. The chain uses TRBV27 and TRBJ1-5; D unclear. The receptor was derived from a woman aged 55-75 years in good health and CMV-seropositive. The CDR3 DNA is TGTGCCAGCAGCTTAGAGTATAGCAATCAGCCCCAGCATTTT. Translation gives CASSLEYSNQPQHF.